These 15 T cell receptor beta chains were all obtained from the same sample, sequenced in a study of response to subunit inactivated influenza vaccine. TCRdb redid the calling of the RT-PCR reads with MiXCR, one entry per CDR3 protein. The table shows about 780,000 distinct CDR3 sequences, with about 18% occurring only once. Material: PBMCs from blood, obtained roughly 5 days after vaccination. These receptors originate from a man over 45 who received an inactivated influenza vaccine.

The rearrangement joins TRBV7-3 to TRBJ2-5; 11 nucleotides line up with TRBD2. Germline assignment: CDR1 SGHTA and CDR2 FQGTGA. Losses at the gene ends were 0 bases for V and 5 bases for J; bases not matched to a gene: 5. The CDR3 spans 16 residues. The CDR3 loop is CASSLTASGRSETQYF. The CDR3 bases are TGTGCCAGCAGCTTAACCGCTAGCGGGAGGAGCGAGACCCAGTACTTC. The full variable domain, its missing parts supplied by reference TRBV7-3 and TRBJ2-5, is GAGVSQTPSNKVTEKGKYVELRCDPISGHTALYWYRQSLGQGPEFLIYFQGTGAADDSGLPNDRFFAVRPEGSVSTLKIQRTERGDSAVYLCASSLTASGRSETQYFGPGTRLLVL.

The chain links TRBV20-1 to TRBJ1-5; 8 bases agree with TRBD1. CDR3 length: 17 amino acids. Germline CDR1 reads DFQATT; CDR2 reads SNEGSKA (reference sequence). Trimming removed 1 base from V and 0 bases from J; junction bases left unmatched: 8. The CDR3 sequence is CSARGDRGMYSNQPQHF. The DNA for the CDR3 is TGCAGTGCTAGAGGCGACAGGGGAATGTATAGCAATCAGCCCCAGCATTTT.

The gene calls are TRBV6-1 and TRBJ2-4, with D perhaps TRBD2 (5 bases). Looked up from germline, CDR1 is MNHNS and CDR2 is SASEGT. This CDR3 has 14 residues. V dropped 4 bases and J dropped 9 bases, with 16 bases sitting between them. In nucleotides, the CDR3 is TGTGCCAGCAGTGCCACCGGGATCCAAGGCATTCAGTACTTC. Its protein is CASSATGIQGIQYF.

The CDR3 nucleotides are TGTGCCAGCAGTTTACCCGGGACGGTCTACGAGCAGTACTTC. This encodes CASSLPGTVYEQYF. The rearrangement uses TRBV12-3 or TRBV12-4 and TRBJ2-7; D possibly matches TRBD1 or TRBD2 (5 bases each). CDR3 length: 14 amino acids. V was cut by 2 bases and J by 3 bases, with 11 bases left in between.

In its sample, this clonotype was seen a few times. J is TRBJ1-1 and V is TRBV9, with D possibly being TRBD1 (6 bases). Germline lookup yields CDR1 SGDLS and CDR2 YYNGEE. The length of the CDR3 is 15 residues. Trimming cost V 5 bases and J 1 base, with 15 bases left between them. The CDR3 protein is CASSLSGTTNTEAFF. The CDR3, as DNA: TGTGCCAGCAGTTTGTCCGGGACAACGAACACTGAAGCTTTCTTT.

This clonotype was observed a handful of times. The V and J genes are TRBV5-1 and TRBJ2-2, with 10 bases that match TRBD1. CDR1 is SGHRS, CDR2 YFSETQ, per germline. The ends lost 4 bases at V and 3 bases at J; junction bases unmatched: 3. The CDR3 loop spans 15 amino acids. In nucleotides, the CDR3 is TGCGCCAGCAGCGCAGGGACAGGGGACACCGGGGAGCTGTTTTTT. As protein: CASSAGTGDTGELFF.

The rearrangement links TRBV24-1 to TRBJ2-7, with 7 bases aligning to TRBD2. Germline V gives CDR1 KGHDR, CDR2 SFDVKD. The CDR3 loop spans 16 amino acids. V lost 9 bases, J lost 0 bases, and 13 bases stayed unmatched. CDR3 residues: CATRRGTRLSSYEQYF. The CDR3 region has the DNA TGTGCCACCCGGCGGGGGACCCGACTAAGCTCCTACGAGCAGTACTTC.

This clonotype was observed a handful of times. The genes are TRBV20-1 and TRBJ2-5, with 7 bases that match TRBD1. V shed 3 bases, J shed 3 bases, and the junction held 10 bases outside the gene matches. Germline loops: CDR1 DFQATT, CDR2 SNEGSKA (reference sequence). The CDR3 has 15 residues. The CDR3 DNA is TGCAGTGCTAGCCAGACAGGGAAGATGGAAGAGACCCAGTACTTC. The encoded protein is CSASQTGKMEETQYF.

The chain is built from TRBV30 and TRBJ1-5, with TRBD1 as a possible D gene (5 bases). The CDR3 is 15 residues long. Trimming removed 3 bases from V and 1 base from J, with 13 bases in between. From germline, CDR1 is GTSNPN and CDR2 SVGIG (reference sequence). CDR3 in DNA: TGTGCCTGGAGCCGGGGGGATGGGAGCAATCAGCCCCAGCATTTT. The encoded protein is CAWSRGDGSNQPQHF.

This rearrangement joins TRBV28 to TRBJ2-7; D not certain. The CDR3 sequence is 12 residues long. V was trimmed by 3 bases and J by 6 bases, leaving 9 bases between them. CDR1 is MDHEN and CDR2 is SYDVKM in the germline V gene. In nucleotides, the CDR3 is TGTGCCAGCAGTTTCTTATATGGCGAGCAGTACTTC. It codes for CASSFLYGEQYF.

In this sample, this clonotype turned up many times. CDR3 in amino acids: CASRPTGWDTQYF. In DNA form, the CDR3 reads TGTGCCAGCAGACCAACAGGGTGGGATACGCAGTATTTT. The chain joins TRBV12-3 or TRBV12-4 to TRBJ2-3; possibly TRBD1 for D (6 bases). The CDR3 covers 13 residues. V was shortened by 6 bases and J by 6 bases, with 13 bases between the two germline ends.

The gene calls are TRBV20-1 and TRBJ2-5; no clear D gene. Germline CDR1 DFQATT, CDR2 SNEGSKA (reference sequence). V dropped 3 bases and J dropped 9 bases, with 17 bases sitting between them. The CDR3 is made up of 13 amino acids. The CDR3 DNA reads as TGCAGTGCTAGGCAGGACCCCCATGAGGCCCAGTACTTC. The encoded protein is CSARQDPHEAQYF.

This chain links TRBV6-1 with TRBJ2-1, with D possibly matching TRBD1 (6 bases). The germline CDR1 and CDR2 sequences are MNHNS and SASEGT. Trimming stripped 5 bases from V and 4 bases from J, with 18 bases between. The CDR3 totals 16 residues. CDR3 in amino acids: CASSTHLTGAYNEQFF. For the CDR3, the DNA is TGTGCCAGCAGTACACACTTGACAGGCGCTTACAATGAGCAGTTCTTC.

This clonotype was picked up a small number of times. The chain joins TRBV10-3 to TRBJ1-5; TRBD1 aligns across 8 bases. This CDR3 comprises 14 residues. The V gene end was trimmed by 8 bases and the J gene end by 7 bases; junction bases not matched to a gene: 10. Germline V CDR1 and CDR2: ENHRY, SYGVKD. In nucleotides, the CDR3 is TGTGCCATCGGCAGACAGGGGAGTAAGCAGCCCCAGCATTTT. It yields the protein CAIGRQGSKQPQHF.

The chain employs TRBV12-3 or TRBV12-4 and TRBJ2-3; D gene uncertain. The CDR3 sequence is 13 residues long. Trimming removed 5 bases from V and 4 bases from J, with 10 bases in between. CDR3 sequence: CASSPTYSDTQYF. The CDR3 bases are TGTGCCAGCAGTCCGACATATTCAGATACGCAGTATTTT.